This TCR beta chain emerged from a study of technical replicates of blood from several donors. V was pared by 3 bases and J by 4 bases, with 18 bases between. CDR3 length: 16 residues. The germline gives CDR1 SGHTA, CDR2 FQGNSA. Only a few counts were recorded for this clone. Only in-frame clones appear in the TCRdb table, and some are missing; sequencing was by immunoSEQ multiplex PCR. The sample lists about 56,000 clones; about 95% were seen once. This rearrangement joins TRBV7-2 to TRBJ2-5, with a possible D match to TRBD1 (6 bases). This TCR was sampled from a human donor in good health. Some clones in this sample may be carry-over from other donors' samples. Sequencing used PBMCs. CDR3 nucleotides: TGTGCCAGCAGCTTGGGGTTTACAGGGTTGCGAGAGACCCAGTACTTC. Its protein is CASSLGFTGLRETQYF.